The present entry profiles one T cell receptor beta chain with its context. The data were obtained in a study of control samples from healthy donors and cancer patients. Repertoires were generated with immunoSEQ multiplex PCR, while TCRdb's copy carries only in-frame clones and drops some. The sample yields under 85,000 clones, approximately 89% seen once. The CDR3 has 13 residues. After removal of 4 bases from V and 4 bases from J, the junction contained 4 bases not matched to a gene. Germline loops: CDR1 SGHKS, CDR2 YYEKEE (reference sequence). The clonotype was recovered from a man aged 55 to 70 with colorectal cancer. Input material: PBMCs. The chain combines TRBV5-5 with TRBJ1-1, with 7 bases that match TRBD1. CDR3 DNA: TGTGCCAGCAGCCCGAACAGGGGCACTGAAGCTTTCTTT. Its protein is CASSPNRGTEAFF. Filled out from reference TRBV5-5 and TRBJ1-1, the complete variable domain reads DAGVTQSPTHLIKTRGQQVTLRCSPISGHKSVSWYQQVLGQGPQFIFQYYEKEERGRGNFPDRFSARQFPNYSSELNVNALLLGDSALYLCASSPNRGTEAFFGQGTRLTVV.